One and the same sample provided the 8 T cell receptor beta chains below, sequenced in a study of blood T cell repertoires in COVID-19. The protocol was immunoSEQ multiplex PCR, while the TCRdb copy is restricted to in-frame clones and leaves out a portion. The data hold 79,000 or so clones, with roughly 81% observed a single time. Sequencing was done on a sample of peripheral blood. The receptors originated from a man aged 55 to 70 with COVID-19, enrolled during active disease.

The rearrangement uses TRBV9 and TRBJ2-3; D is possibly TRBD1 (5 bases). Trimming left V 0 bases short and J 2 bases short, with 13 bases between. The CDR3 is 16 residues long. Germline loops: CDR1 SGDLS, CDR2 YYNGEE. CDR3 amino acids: CASSVARGFSTDTQYF. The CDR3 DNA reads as TGTGCCAGCAGCGTAGCTAGGGGTTTTTCCACAGATACGCAGTATTTT.

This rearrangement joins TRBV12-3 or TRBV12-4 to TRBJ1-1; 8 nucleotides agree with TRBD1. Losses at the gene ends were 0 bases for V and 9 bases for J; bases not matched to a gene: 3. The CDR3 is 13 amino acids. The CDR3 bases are TGTGCCAGCAGTTTAGCGGGGACAGGCAAAGCTTTCTTT. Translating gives CASSLAGTGKAFF.

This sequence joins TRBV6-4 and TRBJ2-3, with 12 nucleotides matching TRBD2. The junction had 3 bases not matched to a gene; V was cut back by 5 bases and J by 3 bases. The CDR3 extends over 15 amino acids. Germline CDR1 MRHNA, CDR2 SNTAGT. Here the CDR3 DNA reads TGTGCCAGCAGTATTGGACTAGCGGGGACAGATACGCAGTATTTT. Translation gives CASSIGLAGTDTQYF.

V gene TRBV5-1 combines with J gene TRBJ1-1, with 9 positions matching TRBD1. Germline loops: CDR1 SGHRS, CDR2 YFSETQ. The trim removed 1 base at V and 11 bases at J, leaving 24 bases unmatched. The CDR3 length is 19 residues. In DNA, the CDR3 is TGCGCCAGCAGCTTGACAAGTTGGGGGACAGGGTCTGTGACAAAATCGGCTTTCTTT. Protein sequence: CASSLTSWGTGSVTKSAFF.

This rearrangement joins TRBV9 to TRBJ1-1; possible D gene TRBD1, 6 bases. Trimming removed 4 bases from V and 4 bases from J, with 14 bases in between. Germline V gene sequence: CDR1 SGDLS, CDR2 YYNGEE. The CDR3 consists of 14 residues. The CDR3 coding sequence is TGTGCCAGCAGCCCCAGGGGCCTCACCACTGAAGCTTTCTTT. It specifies CASSPRGLTTEAFF. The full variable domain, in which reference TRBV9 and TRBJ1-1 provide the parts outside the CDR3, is DSGVTQTPKHLITATGQRVTLRCSPRSGDLSVYWYQQSLDQGLQFLIQYYNGEERAKGNILERFSAQQFPDLHSELNLSSLELGDSALYFCASSPRGLTTEAFFGQGTRLTVV.

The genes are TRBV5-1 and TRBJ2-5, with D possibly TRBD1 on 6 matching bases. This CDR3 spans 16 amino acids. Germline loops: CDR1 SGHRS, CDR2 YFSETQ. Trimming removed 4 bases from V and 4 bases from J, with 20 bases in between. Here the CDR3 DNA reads TGCGCCAGCAGCCGCTTTGGGACAACAAGAGGAGAGACCCAGTACTTC. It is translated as CASSRFGTTRGETQYF.

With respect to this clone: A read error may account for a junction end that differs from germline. The CDR3 DNA reads as TGTGCCAGTGGCCGGGACAGTCAAGAGACCCAGTACTTC. Translating it yields CASGRDSQETQYF. The rearrangement links TRBV12-5 to TRBJ2-5; TRBD1 aligns across 7 bases. CDR1 and CDR2 (germline): LGHNT, FRNRAP. The CDR3 has 13 residues.

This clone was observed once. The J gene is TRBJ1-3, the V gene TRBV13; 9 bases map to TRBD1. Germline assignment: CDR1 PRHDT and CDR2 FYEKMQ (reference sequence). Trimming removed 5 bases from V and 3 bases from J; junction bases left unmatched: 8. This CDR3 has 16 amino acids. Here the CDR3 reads CASSQQGATHGNTIYF. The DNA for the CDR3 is TGTGCCAGCAGCCAACAGGGGGCGACCCATGGAAACACCATATATTTT.